The clone carrying this TCR beta chain was counted once. The germline CDR1 and CDR2 sequences are WNHNN and SYGVQD (reference sequence). The CDR3 covers 11 residues. Trimming cost V 4 bases and J 7 bases, with 8 bases left between them. The data derive from a study of technical replicates of blood from a few donors. The protocol was immunoSEQ multiplex PCR, while the TCRdb copy is restricted to in-frame clones and leaves out a portion. The sample lists tens of thousands of clones; around 86% were seen once. The chain recombines TRBV10-1 with TRBJ2-7; weak D call: TRBD2 (6 bases). This TCR derives from a human donor in good health. Some clones in this sample may be carry-over from other donors' samples. Specimen: PBMCs. CDR3 sequence: CASSGGAEQYF. CDR3 nucleotides: TGCGCCAGCAGTGGCGGGGCGGAGCAGTACTTC.